A single sample gave rise to the 32 T cell receptor beta chains below, sequenced in a study of blood T cell repertoires in COVID-19. The protocol was immunoSEQ multiplex PCR, while the TCRdb copy is restricted to in-frame clones and leaves out a portion. Counted here are around 270,000 clones, approximately 81% occurring once; the ten biggest clones make up less than 5%. Input material: peripheral blood. The receptors were gathered from a man aged 55 to 70 with acute or convalescent COVID-19.

A word on this clone: Other DNA sequences within the sample encode an identical CDR3. This sequence joins TRBV7-2 and TRBJ2-5; the match to TRBD2 covers 7 bases. The J segment lost 4 bases and the V segment lost 5 bases, leaving 7 bases of the junction unmatched. The CDR3 contains 14 residues. Germline V gives CDR1 SGHTA, CDR2 FQGNSA. The CDR3 DNA is TGTGCCAGCAGCCCCCGACTAGCTGTAGAGACCCAGTACTTC. This encodes CASSPRLAVETQYF.

J is TRBJ2-7 and V is TRBV3-1 (or the pseudogene TRBV3-2); the match to TRBD2 covers 9 bases. The CDR3 loop spans 14 amino acids. After removal of 8 bases from V and 6 bases from J, the junction contained 11 bases not matched to a gene. In germline, CDR1 is LGHDT, CDR2 YNNKEL (reference sequence). The CDR3 region has the DNA TGTGCCAGCCAGGAATTGGGCGGGAGGGCCGAGCAGTACTTC. This translates into CASQELGGRAEQYF.

The chain combines TRBV3-1 (or the pseudogene TRBV3-2) with TRBJ2-3, with D unresolved. The CDR3 runs to 14 residues. From germline, CDR1 is LGHDT and CDR2 YNNKEL (reference sequence). The V end lost 1 base, the J end lost 0 bases, and 5 bases lay between the germline ends. In DNA form, the CDR3 reads TGTGCCAGCAGCCAAGGACTTAGCACAGATACGCAGTATTTT. This codes for CASSQGLSTDTQYF.

This clone was observed a handful of times. This rearrangement joins TRBV5-1 to TRBJ2-7; D is perhaps TRBD1 (5 bases). CDR3 length: 14 residues. Per the germline V gene, CDR1 is SGHRS and CDR2 is YFSETQ. V lost 0 bases, J lost 4 bases, and 11 bases lay in between. As DNA, the CDR3 is TGCGCCAGCAGCTTGGATAGGACACAATACGAGCAGTACTTC. As protein: CASSLDRTQYEQYF.

This clone was counted a single time. V and J are TRBV29-1 and TRBJ2-1; D is possibly TRBD2 (5 bases). The CDR3 consists of 13 residues. CDR1 is SQVTM and CDR2 is ANQGSEA in the germline V gene. V was pared by 7 bases and J by 3 bases, with 13 bases between. Here the CDR3 DNA reads TGCAGCGACGGAAGCGGTGTCTACAATGAGCAGTTCTTC. Its translation is CSDGSGVYNEQFF.

V and J are TRBV7-8 and TRBJ2-7, with TRBD1 matching over 8 bases. Germline V CDR1 and CDR2: SGHVS, FQNEAQ. This CDR3 has 15 amino acids. V lost 5 bases, J lost 3 bases, and 9 bases stayed unmatched. The CDR3 spells CASSKNRDRLYEQYF. The CDR3 DNA reads TGTGCCAGCAGCAAAAACCGGGACAGGCTCTACGAGCAGTACTTC.

This clone was recorded only once. The gene calls are TRBV5-6 and TRBJ2-1, with D possibly matching TRBD2 (6 bases). V was trimmed by 4 bases and J by 7 bases, leaving 15 bases between them. Germline V lookup: CDR1 SGHDT, CDR2 YYEEEE. There are 14 residues in the CDR3. DNA for the CDR3: TGTGCCAGCAGCCCGCGGGGCCATGATAATGAGCAGTTCTTC. This sequence encodes CASSPRGHDNEQFF.

CDR3 region: CASSPSRTATNEKLFF. In DNA, the CDR3 is TGTGCCAGCAGCCCCTCCCGGACAGCAACTAATGAAAAACTGTTTTTT. The chain has TRBV7-9 and TRBJ1-4; tentatively, D is TRBD1 (6 bases). The CDR3 covers 16 residues. Trimming stripped 5 bases from V and 0 bases from J, with 13 bases between. CDR1 is SEHNR, CDR2 FQNEAQ, per germline (reference sequence).

The chain employs TRBV21-1 and TRBJ2-3; the DNA was not compared with TRBD1, the D call given in the table. TRBV21-1 is flagged as a pseudogene. This CDR3 spans 15 amino acids. CDR3 in amino acids: CASSKRHRGDDTQYF. CDR3 DNA: TGTGCCAGCAGCAAACGGCACAGGGGCGATGATACGCAGTATTTT.

This clone has only one observation. The J gene is TRBJ2-7, the V gene TRBV11-2; the D gene is possibly TRBD2 (5 bases). Trimming stripped 0 bases from V and 3 bases from J, with 6 bases between. CDR1 and CDR2 (germline): SGHAT, FQNNGV. CDR3 length: 13 amino acids. This CDR3 reads CASSLDRDYEQYF. CDR3 nucleotides: TGTGCCAGCAGCTTAGATCGGGACTACGAGCAGTACTTC.

The V call is TRBV27, the J call TRBJ1-3; 9 bases line up with TRBD1. The CDR3 totals 17 residues. CDR1 and CDR2 from the germline V gene are MNHEY and SMNVEV (reference sequence). J lost 1 base, V lost 4 bases, and 8 bases had no gene match. The CDR3, as DNA: TGTGCCAGCAGTTCGGGACAGGGTATAGGTTCTGGAAACACCATATATTTT. This sequence encodes CASSSGQGIGSGNTIYF.

The CDR3, as DNA: TGTGCCAGCAGTTGGGGGACTAGCGGGAGTGAGACCCAGTACTTC. This encodes CASSWGTSGSETQYF. The chain combines TRBV6-5 with TRBJ2-5; 14 bases are shared with TRBD2. Germline trimming cut 4 bases from V and 5 bases from J; bases unmatched to any gene: 3. This CDR3 comprises 15 residues. Germline-derived CDR1 and CDR2 are MNHEY and SVGAGI.

This chain links TRBV25-1 with TRBJ1-1; 7 bases line up with TRBD1. V was pared by 6 bases and J by 3 bases, with 1 base of the junction left unmatched. Germline lookup yields CDR1 MGHDK and CDR2 SYGVNS. This CDR3 comprises 12 residues. Here the CDR3 DNA reads TGTGCCAGCAGAGGGACAGACACTGAAGCTTTCTTT. It is translated as CASRGTDTEAFF.

The genes are TRBV19 and TRBJ2-7, with TRBD1 matching 11 bases. This CDR3 has 13 amino acids. With 9 bases clipped from V and 2 bases from J, the junction kept 3 bases outside the gene matches. Germline V gene lookup returns CDR1 LNHDA and CDR2 SQIVND (reference sequence). Here the CDR3 reads CASGQGAAYEQYF. The CDR3 DNA follows: TGTGCCAGCGGACAGGGGGCAGCCTACGAGCAGTACTTC.

The chain recombines TRBV3-1 (or the pseudogene TRBV3-2) with TRBJ1-5, with D unclear. Trimming cost V 0 bases and J 7 bases, with 13 bases left between them. The CDR3 is 15 amino acids. CDR1 and CDR2 (germline): LGHDT, YNNKEL (reference sequence). The CDR3 is CASSQDLVQTQPQHF. The CDR3 coding sequence is TGTGCCAGCAGCCAAGATCTAGTCCAGACGCAGCCCCAGCATTTT.

The chain combines TRBV13 with TRBJ2-1; 8 nucleotides line up with TRBD2. The CDR3 is 16 residues long. J gave up 0 bases and V 2 bases, and 3 bases lay outside the gene matches. Per germline, CDR1 PRHDT and CDR2 FYEKMQ (reference sequence). The CDR3 sequence is CASSLWRGASYNEQFF. Written as DNA, the CDR3 is TGTGCCAGCAGCTTATGGCGGGGGGCCTCCTACAATGAGCAGTTCTTC. Drawing the rest from reference TRBV13 and TRBJ2-1, the complete variable domain is AAGVIQSPRHLIKEKRETATLKCYPIPRHDTVYWYQQGPGQDPQFLISFYEKMQSDKGSIPDRFSAQQFSDYHSELNMSSLELGDSALYFCASSLWRGASYNEQFFGPGTRLTVL.

The chain uses TRBV4-1 and TRBJ2-4; D is uncertain. In germline, CDR1 is MGHRA, CDR2 YSYEKL. The CDR3 covers 15 residues. V lost 6 bases, J lost 1 base, and 13 bases lay in between. The CDR3 coding sequence is TGCGCCAGCAGTCCTGGCCGTATCGCCAAAAACATTCAGTACTTC. This encodes CASSPGRIAKNIQYF.

Only one count was recorded for this clone. The rearrangement uses TRBV3-1 (or the pseudogene TRBV3-2) and TRBJ1-3; perhaps TRBD1 as D (6 bases). The CDR3 contains 15 residues. V was shortened by 4 bases and J by 4 bases, with 14 bases between the two germline ends. Germline lookup yields CDR1 LGHDT and CDR2 YNNKEL (reference sequence). The CDR3: CASSPTGRLGNTIYF. For the CDR3, the DNA is TGTGCCAGCAGCCCTACAGGGCGACTAGGAAACACCATATATTTT.

V is TRBV18 and J is TRBJ1-4; no clear D. Germline V gives CDR1 KGHSH, CDR2 LQKENI. The CDR3 spans 16 residues. V was cut by 3 bases and J by 0 bases, with 11 bases left in between. CDR3 loop: CASSPYAIATNEKLFF. The CDR3 coding sequence is TGTGCCAGCTCACCCTATGCGATCGCAACTAATGAAAAACTGTTTTTT.

The V gene is TRBV6-4, the J gene TRBJ1-1; TRBD1 matches at 9 bases. Germline CDR1 is MRHNA and CDR2 is SNTAGT. This CDR3 contains 15 residues. Losses at the gene ends were 5 bases for V and 5 bases for J; bases not matched to a gene: 9. This chain's CDR3 is CASSKDYRGQTEAFF. The CDR3 DNA is TGTGCCAGCAGTAAAGATTACAGGGGGCAGACTGAAGCTTTCTTT.

This rearrangement joins TRBV18 to TRBJ2-3; D unresolved. CDR3 length: 14 residues. Germline V gives CDR1 KGHSH, CDR2 LQKENI. Trimming stripped 2 bases from V and 0 bases from J, with 6 bases between. The CDR3 sequence is CASSPWASTDTQYF. CDR3 bases: TGTGCCAGCTCACCATGGGCCAGCACAGATACGCAGTATTTT.

The rearrangement uses TRBV24-1 and TRBJ2-3, with D tentatively TRBD1 (6 bases). The V and J ends lost 3 bases and 6 bases respectively, with 9 bases between them. This CDR3 is 13 amino acids long. The germline V gene has CDR1 KGHDR and CDR2 SFDVKD. The CDR3 bases are TGTGCCACCAGTGATCCGCAGGGGGATACGCAGTATTTT. This translates into CATSDPQGDTQYF.

DNA of the CDR3: TGTGCCAGCTCACGACGGGGACAGACCTACGAGCAGTACTTC. Residues: CASSRRGQTYEQYF. The chain employs TRBV18 and TRBJ2-7; TRBD1 aligns across 7 bases. This CDR3 has 14 amino acids. The trim removed 4 bases at V and 2 bases at J, leaving 5 bases unmatched. CDR1 KGHSH and CDR2 LQKENI come from the germline V gene.

This clone has only a few counts. The V gene is TRBV6-5, the J gene TRBJ2-3; TRBD1 matches at 8 bases. The CDR3 is 15 residues long. Germline CDR1 reads MNHEY; CDR2 reads SVGAGI. V gave up 6 bases and J gave up 7 bases; unmatched junction bases: 12. The chain's CDR3 is CASRGTGGDIYTQYF. For the CDR3, the DNA is TGTGCCAGCAGGGGGACAGGAGGAGACATATATACGCAGTATTTT.

The chain recombines TRBV7-3 with TRBJ2-3, with D maybe TRBD1 (6 bases). Trimming took off 0 bases at V and 1 base at J, with 8 bases between the two ends. This CDR3 spans 15 amino acids. Germline loops: CDR1 SGHTA, CDR2 FQGTGA. Here the CDR3 reads CASSLTAGGTDTQYF. CDR3 nucleotides: TGTGCCAGCAGCTTAACGGCAGGGGGCACAGATACGCAGTATTTT.

The chain uses TRBV27 and TRBJ2-1; 11 bases match TRBD2. CDR1 and CDR2 from the germline V gene are MNHEY and SMNVEV (reference sequence). The CDR3 sequence is 15 residues long. The V and J ends lost 7 bases and 10 bases, in that order; junction bases with no gene match: 12. The CDR3 nucleotides read TGTGCCAGCAAAGAGGCGGGACTAGCGGTCATGGAGCAGTTCTTC. Translation gives CASKEAGLAVMEQFF.

The chain carries TRBV7-3 and TRBJ2-2; maybe TRBD2 (5 bases). This CDR3 has 15 residues. Between the trimmed V and J ends, which lost 5 bases and 4 bases, there was a span of 14 bases. Germline values: CDR1 SGHTA, CDR2 FQGTGA. CDR3 protein: CASSAWTLSTGELFF. The CDR3 DNA follows: TGTGCCAGCAGCGCCTGGACTCTTTCCACCGGGGAGCTGTTTTTT.

This chain joins TRBV5-6 and TRBJ1-3; the match to TRBD1 covers 8 bases. Germline V lookup: CDR1 SGHDT, CDR2 YYEEEE. The CDR3 spans 16 residues. The junction had 2 bases not matched to a gene; V was cut back by 0 bases and J by 0 bases. DNA for the CDR3: TGTGCCAGCAGCTTGGGGGACAGGAGCTCTGGAAACACCATATATTTT. Translating gives CASSLGDRSSGNTIYF.

This clone occurred a few times. The gene calls are TRBV6-5 and TRBJ2-1; possibly TRBD2 for D (7 bases). Germline V gene lookup returns CDR1 MNHEY and CDR2 SVGAGI. The CDR3 is 14 residues long. Trimming cost V 6 bases and J 6 bases, with 15 bases left between them. CDR3 coding DNA: TGTGCCAGCAGCCAGCCGGGGGGCGTCAATGAGCAGTTCTTC. This translates into CASSQPGGVNEQFF.

This chain uses TRBV5-4 with TRBJ2-1, with 14 positions matching TRBD2. V was pared by 4 bases and J by 1 base, with 4 bases of the junction left unmatched. The CDR3 is made up of 17 amino acids. From germline, CDR1 is SGHNT and CDR2 YYREEE (reference sequence). The CDR3 is CASSTGLAGGSYNEQFF. CDR3 nucleotides: TGTGCCAGCAGCACAGGACTAGCGGGGGGATCCTACAATGAGCAGTTCTTC.

The chain couples TRBV27 to TRBJ1-5; the D is unclear. V was trimmed by 8 bases and J by 2 bases, leaving 19 bases between them. This CDR3 has 16 residues. Looked up from germline, CDR1 is MNHEY and CDR2 is SMNVEV (reference sequence). The DNA of the CDR3 is TGTGCCAGCGGGAGATCTTCAGCCCCTGGCAATCAGCCCCAGCATTTT. Protein: CASGRSSAPGNQPQHF.

The genes are TRBV10-1 and TRBJ2-5; D is ambiguous. The CDR3 covers 15 residues. V gave up 0 bases and J gave up 5 bases, with 13 bases separating them. CDR1 WNHNN and CDR2 SYGVQD come from the germline V gene (reference sequence). The CDR3 DNA reads as TGCGCCAGCAGTGAGTCGAAAGGAGCCAAGGAGACCCAGTACTTC. Its translation is CASSESKGAKETQYF.